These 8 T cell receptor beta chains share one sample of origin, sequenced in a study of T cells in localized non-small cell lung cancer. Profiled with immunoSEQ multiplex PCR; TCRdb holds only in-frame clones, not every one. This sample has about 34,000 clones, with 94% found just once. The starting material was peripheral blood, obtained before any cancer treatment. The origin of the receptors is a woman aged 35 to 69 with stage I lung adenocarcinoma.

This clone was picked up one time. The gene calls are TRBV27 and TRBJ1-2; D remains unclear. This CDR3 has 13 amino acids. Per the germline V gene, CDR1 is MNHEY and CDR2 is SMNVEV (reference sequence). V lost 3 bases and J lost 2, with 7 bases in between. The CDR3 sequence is CASSLRHNYGYTF. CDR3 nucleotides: TGTGCCAGCAGTTTGCGACACAACTATGGCTACACCTTC.

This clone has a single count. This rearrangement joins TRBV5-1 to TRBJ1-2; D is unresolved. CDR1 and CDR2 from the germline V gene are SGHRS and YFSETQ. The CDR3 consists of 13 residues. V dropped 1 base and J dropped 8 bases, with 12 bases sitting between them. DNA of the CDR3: TGCGCCAGCAGCTTGTTATCCGGGGAAGGCTACACCTTC. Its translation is CASSLLSGEGYTF.

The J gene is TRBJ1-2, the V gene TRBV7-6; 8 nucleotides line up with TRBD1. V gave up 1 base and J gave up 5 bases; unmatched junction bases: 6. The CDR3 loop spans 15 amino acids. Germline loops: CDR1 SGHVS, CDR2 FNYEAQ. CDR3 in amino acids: CASSLGNRGSYGYTF. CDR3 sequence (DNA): TGTGCCAGCAGCTTAGGGAACAGGGGGAGTTATGGCTACACCTTC.

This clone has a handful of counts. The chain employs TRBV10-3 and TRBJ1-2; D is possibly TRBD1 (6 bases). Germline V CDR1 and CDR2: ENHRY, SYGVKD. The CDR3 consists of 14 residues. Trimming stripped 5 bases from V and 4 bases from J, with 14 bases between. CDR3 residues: CAISSTDSRYGYTF. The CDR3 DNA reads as TGTGCCATCAGTTCGACGGACAGCCGCTATGGCTACACCTTC.

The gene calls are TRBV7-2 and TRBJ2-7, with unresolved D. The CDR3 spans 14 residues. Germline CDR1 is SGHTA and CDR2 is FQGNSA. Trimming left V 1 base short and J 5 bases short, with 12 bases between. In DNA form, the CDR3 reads TGTGCCAGCAGCTTAGTTGCAGGAGCTAACGAGCAGTACTTC. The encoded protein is CASSLVAGANEQYF. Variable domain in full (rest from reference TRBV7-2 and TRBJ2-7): GAGVSQSPSNKVTEKGKDVELRCDPISGHTALYWYRQSLGQGLEFLIYFQGNSAPDKSGLPSDRFSAERTGGSVSTLTIQRTQQEDSAVYLCASSLVAGANEQYFGPGTRLTVT.

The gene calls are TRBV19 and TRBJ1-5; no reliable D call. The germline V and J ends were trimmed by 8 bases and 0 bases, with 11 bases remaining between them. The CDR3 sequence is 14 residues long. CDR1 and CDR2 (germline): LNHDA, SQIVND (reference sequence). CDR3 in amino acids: CASRATNSNQPQHF. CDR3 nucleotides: TGTGCCAGTCGGGCGACAAATAGCAATCAGCCCCAGCATTTT.

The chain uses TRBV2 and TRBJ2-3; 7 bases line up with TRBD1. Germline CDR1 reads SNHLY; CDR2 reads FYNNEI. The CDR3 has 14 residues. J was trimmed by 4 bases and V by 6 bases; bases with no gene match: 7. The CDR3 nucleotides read TGTGCCAGCAGACTTAGACAGGGTCCAGATACGCAGTATTTT. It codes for CASRLRQGPDTQYF.

CDR3 in amino acids: CASSLVWGSSNTGELFF. Written as DNA, the CDR3 is TGTGCCAGCAGCTTAGTTTGGGGGAGTTCGAACACCGGGGAGCTGTTTTTT. The genes are TRBV7-9 and TRBJ2-2, with D tentatively TRBD1 or TRBD2 (5 bases each). V was shortened by 1 base and J by 0 bases, with 12 bases between the two germline ends. Germline V CDR1 and CDR2: SEHNR, FQNEAQ (reference sequence). This CDR3 contains 17 residues.